This T cell receptor beta chain was identified in a study of OX40 agonist ivuxolimab in advanced cancers. As concerns this clone: No antigen is known for it.

Profiled with immunoSEQ multiplex PCR; TCRdb holds only in-frame clones, not every one. Of around 83,000 clones in the sample, roughly 90% are singletons; the top ten hold 2.3%. The study, taken as a whole, reports: It was also the case that some nonresponders had low normalized T-cell clonal expansion.

Germline V gene lookup returns CDR1 SGHVS and CDR2 FQNEAQ. The V end was cut by 3 bases, the J end by 1 base, with 3 bases between. This CDR3 comprises 12 residues. The sequencing here drew on CD4+ or CD8+ T cells sorted from blood, taken in a trial of the OX40 agonist ivuxolimab. This clonotype originated in an adult with an advanced solid tumor such as melanoma, head and neck, liver or kidney cancer. The chain links TRBV7-8 to TRBJ2-5; D is undetermined. In DNA, the CDR3 is TGTGCCAGCAGCTTGGGCCAAGAGACCCAGTACTTC. Its protein is CASSLGQETQYF.